This TCR beta chain is from a study of neurological immune-mediated disorders. Trimming removed 2 bases at V and 7 bases at J, with 8 bases between. The CDR3 contains 12 residues. Germline CDR1 and CDR2: SEHNR and FQNEAQ (reference sequence). In its sample, this clonotype was seen many times. The cDNA came from 5'RACE with 10-nucleotide random UMIs. TCRdb redid the calling of the 5' RACE reads with MiXCR, one entry per CDR3 protein. The sample yields roughly 22,000 distinct CDR3 sequences, 5.5% to 8% seen once. The sorted libraries started from about a million CD4+ or CD8+ T cells. The material sequenced was CD8+ T cells from blood. The gene calls are TRBV7-9 and TRBJ2-5; D is unresolved. This clonotype was obtained from a man aged 18 to 35 in good health. This chain's CDR3 is CASSLLRPTQYF. The CDR3 bases are TGTGCCAGCAGCTTACTCAGGCCGACCCAGTACTTC.